This passage covers 28 T cell receptor beta chains from one sample sequenced in a study of OX40 agonist ivuxolimab in advanced cancers. TCRdb keeps only in-frame clones here, not all; method: immunoSEQ multiplex PCR. The repertoire holds 55,000 to 75,000 clones, about 91% seen once, with 3% to 4% in the top ten. The sample consisted of CD4+ or CD8+ T cells sorted from blood, taken in a trial of the OX40 agonist ivuxolimab. The receptors were gathered from an adult with an advanced solid tumor such as melanoma, head and neck, liver or kidney cancer.

The V gene is TRBV28, the J gene TRBJ2-7, with a tentative D call TRBD2 (6 bases). The CDR3 length is 12 residues. Germline V gene lookup returns CDR1 MDHEN and CDR2 SYDVKM. Trimming stripped 5 bases from V and 7 bases from J, with 12 bases between. This chain's CDR3 is CASSTIGTEQYF. The CDR3 region has the DNA TGTGCCAGCAGTACTATAGGGACTGAGCAGTACTTC.

The V call is TRBV14, the J call TRBJ2-3; 8 nucleotides agree with TRBD1. The germline CDR1 and CDR2 sequences are SGHDN and FVKESK. The CDR3 has 16 residues. The V segment lost 3 bases and the J segment 4 bases; nucleotides outside the gene matches: 9. The CDR3 protein is CASSQVLGQGADTQYF. CDR3 bases: TGTGCCAGCAGCCAGGTTCTCGGACAGGGTGCAGATACGCAGTATTTT.

The chain employs TRBV11-1 and TRBJ2-7; D perhaps matches TRBD2 (6 bases). The V end lost 5 bases, the J end lost 3 bases, and 17 bases lay between the germline ends. CDR1 is SGHAT, CDR2 FQDESV, per germline (reference sequence). This CDR3 is built from 15 residues. Written as DNA, the CDR3 is TGTGCCAGCAGCCCAAGCGGGTGGAGAGGCTACGAGCAGTACTTC. This translates into CASSPSGWRGYEQYF.

The V and J genes are TRBV6-6 and TRBJ2-2; unclear D gene. From germline, CDR1 is MNHNY and CDR2 SVGAGI (reference sequence). The germline V and J ends were trimmed by 5 bases and 7 bases, with 8 bases remaining between them. This CDR3 is 12 amino acids long. CDR3 protein: CASSDPGGELFF. DNA of the CDR3: TGTGCCAGCAGTGACCCGGGCGGGGAGCTGTTTTTT.

This clone is categorized as medium-sized. The gene calls are TRBV5-6 and TRBJ2-7; D is ambiguous. The germline gives CDR1 SGHDT, CDR2 YYEEEE. Trimming shortened V by 4 bases and J by 4 bases, and 15 bases separated the two germline ends. CDR3 length equals 14 residues. The CDR3, as DNA: TGTGCCAGCAGCCCCATGAACGCCCGATACGAGCAGTACTTC. This codes for CASSPMNARYEQYF.

The chain combines TRBV19 with TRBJ2-3; TRBD1 matches 8 bases. The CDR3 is 17 residues long. V lost 3 bases and J lost 0; bases outside the gene matches: 8. Looked up from germline, CDR1 is LNHDA and CDR2 is SQIVND (reference sequence). CDR3 DNA: TGTGCCAGTAGTATTACAGGGGGAAGTATTAGCACAGATACGCAGTATTTT. The encoded protein is CASSITGGSISTDTQYF.

The chain is built from TRBV9 and TRBJ1-2; 9 bases line up with TRBD1. V was pared by 4 bases and J by 5 bases, with 9 bases of the junction left unmatched. Germline values: CDR1 SGDLS, CDR2 YYNGEE. CDR3 length: 15 residues. The CDR3 coding sequence is TGTGCCAGCAGCAATGACCGGGACAGGGAATATGGCTACACCTTC. Its translation is CASSNDRDREYGYTF.

This clone was seen once. The chain links TRBV13 to TRBJ2-7, with 11 bases lining up with TRBD2. CDR1 and CDR2 (germline): PRHDT, FYEKMQ (reference sequence). Trimming at V came to 0 bases and at J to 6 bases, leaving 7 bases not matched to a gene. The CDR3 is 16 amino acids. The DNA of the CDR3 is TGTGCCAGCAGCTTAGGACTAGCGGGAGTATCTTCCGAGCAGTACTTC. It is translated as CASSLGLAGVSSEQYF. The full variable domain, its missing parts supplied by reference TRBV13 and TRBJ2-7, is AAGVIQSPRHLIKEKRETATLKCYPIPRHDTVYWYQQGPGQDPQFLISFYEKMQSDKGSIPDRFSAQQFSDYHSELNMSSLELGDSALYFCASSLGLAGVSSEQYFGPGTRLTVT.

The rearrangement joins TRBV20-1 to TRBJ2-7; D gene ambiguous. The germline V and J ends were trimmed by 7 bases and 1 base, with 5 bases remaining between them. Germline V CDR1 and CDR2: DFQATT, SNEGSKA (reference sequence). This CDR3 is 10 amino acids long. The CDR3 sequence: CSVWSYEQYF. CDR3 DNA sequence: TGCAGTGTCTGGTCCTACGAGCAGTACTTC.

On this clone: A much more abundant neighbour one base away suggests this may be a read error. The rearrangement joins TRBV6-6 to TRBJ2-3; D perhaps matches TRBD2 (5 bases). This CDR3 is 13 amino acids long. The V gene's germline CDR1 is MNHNY and CDR2 SVGAGI (reference sequence). Trimming removed 5 bases from V and 3 bases from J, with 9 bases in between. The CDR3 here is CASSERETDTQYF. The CDR3 region has the DNA TGTGCCAGCAGTGAGAGGGAGACAGATACGCAGTATTTT.

V usage is TRBV29-1 and J usage is TRBJ1-2; D call uncertain. The V and J ends lost 6 bases and 3 bases respectively, with 2 bases between them. Germline-derived CDR1 and CDR2 are SQVTM and ANQGSEA. This CDR3 has 9 amino acids. In nucleotides, the CDR3 is TGCAGCGTAGACTATGGCTACACCTTC. Translated: CSVDYGYTF.

The V call is TRBV5-6, the J call TRBJ1-5; tentative D call: TRBD1 (5 bases). The V and J ends lost 4 bases and 6 bases respectively, with 11 bases between them. The CDR3 totals 13 residues. Looked up from germline, CDR1 is SGHDT and CDR2 is YYEEEE. CDR3 nucleotides: TGTGCCAGCAGCCTAGGGGTTTTTCAGCCCCAGCATTTT. This gives the protein CASSLGVFQPQHF.

This clone has just a few counts. V usage is TRBV4-2 and J usage is TRBJ1-1; no firm D call. V lost 4 bases to trimming and J lost 0 bases, with 6 bases between them. Germline V gene sequence: CDR1 LGHNA, CDR2 YNFKEQ. The CDR3 contains 13 residues. DNA of the CDR3: TGTGCCAGCAGCCTTCACTTGAACACTGAAGCTTTCTTT. Residues: CASSLHLNTEAFF.

The V call is TRBV7-9, the J call TRBJ1-1, with D unresolved. The CDR3 contains 13 residues. Deletions cut 6 bases from V and 5 bases from J, with 13 bases between. Germline V gives CDR1 SEHNR, CDR2 FQNEAQ (reference sequence). CDR3 region: CASSPPGATEAFF. CDR3 coding DNA: TGTGCCAGCAGTCCGCCGGGAGCGACTGAAGCTTTCTTT. The whole variable domain, filled in from reference TRBV7-9 and TRBJ1-1, reads DTGVSQNPRHKITKRGQNVTFRCDPISEHNRLYWYRQTLGQGPEFLTYFQNEAQLEKSRLLSDRFSAERPKGSFSTLEIQRTEQGDSAMYLCASSPPGATEAFFGQGTRLTVV.

J is TRBJ2-7 and V is TRBV7-8; TRBD2 matches at 10 bases. V was clipped by 4 bases and J by 2 bases; unmatched bases: 8. The CDR3 has 16 residues. Per germline, CDR1 SGHVS and CDR2 FQNEAQ. CDR3 nucleotide sequence: TGTGCCAGCAGCTCCACTCTAGCGGGAGCAACCTACGAGCAGTACTTC. It codes for CASSSTLAGATYEQYF. The whole variable domain, filled in from reference TRBV7-8 and TRBJ2-7, reads GAGVSQSPRYKVAKRGQDVALRCDPISGHVSLFWYQQALGQGPEFLTYFQNEAQLDKSGLPSDRFFAERPEGSVSTLKIQRTQQEDSAVYLCASSSTLAGATYEQYFGPGTRLTVT.

This sequence joins TRBV28 and TRBJ1-5, with 8 bases identical to TRBD1. The V gene's germline CDR1 is MDHEN and CDR2 SYDVKM. The V segment lost 11 bases and the J segment 6 bases; nucleotides outside the gene matches: 15. The CDR3 has 15 residues. The CDR3 bases are TGTGCCTCACTTCTCGGACAGGGCATGGGTCAGCCCCAGCATTTT. It yields the protein CASLLGQGMGQPQHF.

The rearrangement links TRBV4-3 to TRBJ2-3; 12 nucleotides align to TRBD2. This CDR3 is built from 13 residues. J gave up 5 bases and V 8 bases, and 2 bases lay outside the gene matches. Germline V lookup: CDR1 LGHNA, CDR2 YSLEER. The CDR3 DNA is TGCGCCAGCTCGACTAGCGGGAGAGATACGCAGTATTTT. It is translated as CASSTSGRDTQYF.

This rearrangement joins TRBV4-3 to TRBJ1-5; 7 nucleotides line up with TRBD1. Germline CDR1 LGHNA, CDR2 YSLEER. The CDR3 contains 16 residues. The V gene end was trimmed by 0 bases and the J gene end by 4 bases; junction bases not matched to a gene: 6. CDR3 protein: CASSQDLQGFNQPQHF. CDR3 nucleotides: TGCGCCAGCAGCCAAGATCTACAGGGGTTTAATCAGCCCCAGCATTTT.

This clone was picked up a small number of times. This chain connects TRBV4-3 to TRBJ1-3; unclear D gene. Germline values: CDR1 LGHNA, CDR2 YSLEER. The CDR3 sequence is 16 residues long. Trimming left V 0 bases short and J 7 bases short, with 16 bases between. This CDR3 is CASSQDSGGLSNTIYF. CDR3 bases: TGCGCCAGCAGCCAAGATTCGGGAGGTCTTTCGAACACCATATATTTT.

The chain joins TRBV4-3 to TRBJ2-7; a weak D match, TRBD1 (5 bases). V was clipped by 0 bases and J by 0 bases, with 12 bases between them. CDR3 size: 16 residues. Germline-derived CDR1 and CDR2 are LGHNA and YSLEER. The CDR3 DNA reads TGCGCCAGCAGCCAAGATGTTAGGGGTTACTCCTACGAGCAGTACTTC. Translation gives CASSQDVRGYSYEQYF.

The V call is TRBV7-9, the J call TRBJ2-1; 8 nucleotides match TRBD2. V trimming: 1 base; J trimming: 3 bases; junction bases outside the gene matches: 8. CDR1 and CDR2 (germline): SEHNR, FQNEAQ (reference sequence). This CDR3 has 17 amino acids. The chain's CDR3 is CASSLVGAGVDYNEQFF. CDR3 in DNA: TGTGCCAGCAGCTTAGTGGGAGCGGGAGTTGACTACAATGAGCAGTTCTTC. The variable domain in full, with the rest retrieved from reference TRBV7-9 and TRBJ2-1, is DTGVSQNPRHKITKRGQNVTFRCDPISEHNRLYWYRQTLGQGPEFLTYFQNEAQLEKSRLLSDRFSAERPKGSFSTLEIQRTEQGDSAMYLCASSLVGAGVDYNEQFFGPGTRLTVL.

This chain uses TRBV19 with TRBJ2-1; 8 bases fit TRBD1. Trimming at V came to 7 bases and at J to 4 bases, leaving 9 bases not matched to a gene. The CDR3 has 15 residues. Germline V gives CDR1 LNHDA, CDR2 SQIVND (reference sequence). In nucleotides, the CDR3 is TGTGCCAGTAAACCCCAGGACAGGGTATACAATGAGCAGTTCTTC. It codes for CASKPQDRVYNEQFF.

This rearrangement joins TRBV9 to TRBJ2-2; 9 nucleotides line up with TRBD2. This CDR3 has 16 amino acids. CDR1 is SGDLS and CDR2 is YYNGEE in the germline V gene. Trimming took 4 bases from V and 7 from J; bases not matched to a gene: 11. CDR3 DNA sequence: TGTGCCAGCAGCATAAATAGCGGGAGTATGGTCGGGGAGCTGTTTTTT. It specifies CASSINSGSMVGELFF.

The chain joins TRBV27 to TRBJ2-7; D uncertain. The length of the CDR3 is 17 residues. V lost 4 bases, J lost 2 bases, and 21 bases lay in between. Germline assignment: CDR1 MNHEY and CDR2 SMNVEV (reference sequence). DNA for the CDR3: TGTGCCAGCAGTTCCATGACACAAGGAAATCTCCCCTACGAGCAGTACTTC. Encoded protein: CASSSMTQGNLPYEQYF.

The chain joins TRBV27 to TRBJ1-5; the D gene is possibly TRBD1 (6 bases). V gave up 8 bases and J gave up 3 bases, with 14 bases separating them. From germline, CDR1 is MNHEY and CDR2 SMNVEV (reference sequence). The CDR3 is 14 residues long. The CDR3 region is CASWGGLSNQPQHF. In DNA, the CDR3 is TGTGCCAGCTGGGGGGGCTTATCCAATCAGCCCCAGCATTTT.

The V gene is TRBV6-1, the J gene TRBJ1-2; possibly TRBD1 for D (6 bases). Trimming stripped 5 bases from V and 2 bases from J, with 12 bases between. CDR3 length equals 14 residues. Germline V gene sequence: CDR1 MNHNS, CDR2 SASEGT. Here the CDR3 DNA reads TGTGCCAGCAGTTATCTGGACAGAAACTATGGCTACACCTTC. It yields the protein CASSYLDRNYGYTF.

The chain has TRBV29-1 and TRBJ1-1; weak D call: TRBD1 (6 bases). The V gene's germline CDR1 is SQVTM and CDR2 ANQGSEA. Trimming pared 3 bases from V and 0 bases from J, leaving 11 bases between. The CDR3 has 14 residues. CDR3 amino acids: CSVEQGRMNTEAFF. As DNA, the CDR3 is TGCAGCGTTGAGCAGGGGCGAATGAACACTGAAGCTTTCTTT.

The chain combines TRBV4-3 with TRBJ1-5; tentatively, D is TRBD1 (6 bases). Trimming took 0 bases from V and 3 from J, leaving 12 bases between them. The CDR3 runs 16 residues. CDR1 is LGHNA and CDR2 is YSLEER in the germline V gene. CDR3 nucleotide sequence: TGCGCCAGCAGCCAAGATATAGGGGGACCCAATCAGCCCCAGCATTTT. Amino acids: CASSQDIGGPNQPQHF.